This TCR beta chain is from a study of CD8 T cells in Susac syndrome. V was trimmed by 0 bases and J by 2 bases, leaving 25 bases between them. The germline CDR1 and CDR2 sequences are DFQATT and SNEGSKA (reference sequence). The CDR3 runs to 19 residues. The RNA input was about 0.5 to 1 ug, and it was reverse transcribed with random hexamers. TCR beta CDR3 was amplified by immunoSEQ multiplex PCR. This amplification extended across 54 Vbeta and 13 Jbeta segments. Each CDR3 protein is one row after TCRdb ran MiXCR on the immunoSEQ multiplex PCR reads. The sample records 300,000 or so distinct CDR3 sequences, under 95% being singletons.

The sequenced material came from CD4+ T cells from PBMCs. V usage is TRBV20-1 and J usage is TRBJ1-2; D unclear. This clonotype originated in a human donor with multiple sclerosis. CDR3 loop: CSARDLPSLMWTNNYGYTF. Here the CDR3 DNA reads TGCAGTGCTAGAGATCTCCCCAGTTTGATGTGGACTAACAACTATGGCTACACCTTC.